This T cell receptor (beta chain) was retrieved from a study of beta chain features in type 1 diabetes. Study results and limitations: Shortening of TCRB CDR3s, moderate but significant, appeared in all four CD4+ subsets of Type 1 diabetes patients.

Isolated RNA was reverse transcribed in full, so expressed TCRB transcripts were sequenced. Method: immunoSEQ multiplex PCR; TCRdb's copy keeps in-frame clones and lacks some. The sample has approximately 100,000 clones; 25% to 35% are singletons. CD4+ naive, central memory, regulatory and stem cell-like memory cells were sorted via CD45RO/CCR7/CD25/CD127/CD95/CD27. This clone has just a few counts. The antigen is undetermined. There are 14 residues in the CDR3. The germline gives CDR1 SQVTM, CDR2 ANQGSEA. The V gene lost 6 bases and the J gene lost 3 bases, with 16 bases spanning the gap. This sequence was found in a woman in her late teens or twenties with type 1 diabetes. The V and J genes are TRBV29-1 and TRBJ2-3, with D perhaps TRBD1 (6 bases). Material: central memory CD4+ T cells from blood. CDR3 region: CSVAGTSLTDTQYF. DNA for the CDR3: TGCAGCGTAGCCGGGACAAGTCTAACAGATACGCAGTATTTT.